Here is one T cell receptor (beta chain) with its context. The antigen remains unidentified. These data originate in a study of lymphopenia after photon versus proton radiotherapy. This CDR3 spans 15 amino acids. Germline V gives CDR1 SGHTA, CDR2 FQGNSA. V lost 8 bases to trimming and J lost 4 bases; unmatched junction nucleotides: 10. Assay: immunoSEQ multiplex PCR; the TCRdb copy retains only in-frame clones and omits some. Of under 30,000 clones detected, about nine tenths appear once; the ten largest clones hold around 0.81%. Notes on the study in general: Under photons, naive T cells and diversity fell while effector/memory populations rose. After the lymphocyte nadir, photon-treated repertoires showed oligoclonal expansion, especially of CD8+ Temra cells. Better survival with proton therapy was suggested as possible, not demonstrated. In patients who died, overall survival fell as post-nadir TCR diversity dropped more.

The receptor was isolated from a woman aged 45 to 65 with cholangiocarcinoma. The specimen comprised peripheral blood, sampled from a patient treated with photon-based radiotherapy. The J gene is TRBJ1-5, the V gene TRBV7-2; 8 bases fit TRBD1. CDR3 bases: TGTGCCAGCGGCTGGACAGGGAGTAGGAATCAGCCCCAGCATTTT. Encoded protein: CASGWTGSRNQPQHF.